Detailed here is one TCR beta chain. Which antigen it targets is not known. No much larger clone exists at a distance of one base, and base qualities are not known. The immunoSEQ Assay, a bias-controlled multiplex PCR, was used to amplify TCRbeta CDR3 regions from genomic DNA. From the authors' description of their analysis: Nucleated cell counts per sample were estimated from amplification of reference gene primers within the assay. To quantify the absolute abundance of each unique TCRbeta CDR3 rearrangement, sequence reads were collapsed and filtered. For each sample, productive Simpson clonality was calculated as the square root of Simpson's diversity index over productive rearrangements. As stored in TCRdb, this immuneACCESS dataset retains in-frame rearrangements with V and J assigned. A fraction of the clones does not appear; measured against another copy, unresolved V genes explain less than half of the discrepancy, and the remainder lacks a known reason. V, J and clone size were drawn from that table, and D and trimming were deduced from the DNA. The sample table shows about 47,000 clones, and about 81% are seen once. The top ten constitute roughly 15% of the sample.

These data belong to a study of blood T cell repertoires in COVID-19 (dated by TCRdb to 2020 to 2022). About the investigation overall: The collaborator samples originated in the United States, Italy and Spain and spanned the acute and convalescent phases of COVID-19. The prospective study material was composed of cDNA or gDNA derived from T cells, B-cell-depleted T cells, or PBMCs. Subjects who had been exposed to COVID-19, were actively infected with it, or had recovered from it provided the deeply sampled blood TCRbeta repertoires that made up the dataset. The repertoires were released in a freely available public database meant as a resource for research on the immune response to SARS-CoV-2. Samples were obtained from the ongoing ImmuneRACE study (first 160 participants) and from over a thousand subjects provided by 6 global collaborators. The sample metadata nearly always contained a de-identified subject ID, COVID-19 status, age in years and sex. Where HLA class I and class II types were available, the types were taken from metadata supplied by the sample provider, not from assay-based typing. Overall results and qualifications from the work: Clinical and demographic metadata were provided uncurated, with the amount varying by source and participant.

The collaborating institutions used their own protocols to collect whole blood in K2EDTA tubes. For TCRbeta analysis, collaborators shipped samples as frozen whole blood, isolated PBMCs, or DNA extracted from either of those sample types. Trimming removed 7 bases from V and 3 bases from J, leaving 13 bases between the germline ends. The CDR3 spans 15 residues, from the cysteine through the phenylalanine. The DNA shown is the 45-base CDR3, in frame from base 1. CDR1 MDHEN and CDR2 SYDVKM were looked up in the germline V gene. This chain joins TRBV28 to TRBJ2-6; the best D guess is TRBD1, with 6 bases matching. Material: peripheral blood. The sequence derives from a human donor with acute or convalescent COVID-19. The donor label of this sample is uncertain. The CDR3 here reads CASTEDSFGANVLTF. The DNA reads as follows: TGTGCCAGCACCGAGGACAGTTTTGGGGCCAACGTCCTGACTTTC. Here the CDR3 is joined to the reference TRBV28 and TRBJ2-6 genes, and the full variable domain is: DVKVTQSSRYLVKRTGEKVFLECVQDMDHENMFWYRQDPGLGLRLIYFSYDVKMKEKGDIPEGYSVSREKKERFSLILESASTNQTSMYLCASTEDSFGANVLTFGAGSRLTVL.